This T cell receptor (beta chain) stems from a study of Ad26.COV2.S vaccination and SARS-CoV-2 variants. Treatment described: some 20 received Ad26.COV2.S at low or high dose, single or two shots; about 5 received placebo; per-sample allocation not given. Samples analyzed were those drawn on day 63 after the first vaccine or placebo injection. Some clones are missing from TCRdb's copy, which holds only in-frame ones; the method was immunoSEQ multiplex PCR. This sample has 400,000 to 450,000 clones, with 75% to 95% found just once. Sample: peripheral blood, taken in a trial of Ad26.COV2.S vaccine versus placebo. The receptor comes from a person aged 18 to 59 who received the Ad26.COV2.S COVID-19 vaccine or a placebo.

CDR3 protein: CASSLGGGEQFF. CDR3 bases: TGCGCCAGCAGCTTGGGGGGTGGTGAGCAGTTCTTC. The J gene is TRBJ2-1, the V gene TRBV5-1; D gene ambiguous. CDR1 is SGHRS, CDR2 YFSETQ, per germline. Trimming removed 0 bases at V and 9 bases at J, with 7 bases between. The CDR3 spans 12 residues.